This T cell receptor beta chain was sequenced in a study of a mutant IDH1 vaccine in newly diagnosed glioma (dated by TCRdb to the early 2020s). Some background on the complete study: Of the roughly 34 treated patients, 62.5% were male and 37.5% were female, and a mean age of approximately 40 years was recorded. Peripheral blood samples were drawn at six visits, namely V03 (baseline), V05, V07, V10, V12 and V13. Prior to enrollment, patients had been given standard therapy consisting of radiotherapy alone, temozolomide alone, or radiochemotherapy with temozolomide, with the combination given to most patients. For exploratory analyses, some 24 treated patients had longitudinal TCRB deep sequencing done wherever samples were available.

The receptor library was made with the immunoSEQ multiplex PCR assay. Rearranged TCR beta chain sequences were amplified using the hsTCRB Kit according to the manufacturer's protocol. An Illumina MiSeq was used to sequence the TCRB libraries. The original methods were these. Demultiplexing, trimming and gene mapping were performed with the kit vendor's proprietary platform. In its TCRdb copy, this immuneACCESS table keeps in-frame sequences only and misses some clones. Where compared with another copy, unresolved V genes explain less than half of these, and the others have no known cause. That table is the source of V, J and clone size, and D and trimming were worked out from the DNA. The sample table shows over 75,000 clones, and 80% are seen once. The ten largest clones take up over 6.5% of the sample. The sample's time point label is to be understood as: baseline, week 1 (first vaccination visit). The treatment or condition label here, explained by the study, means: pre-vaccination baseline after standard-of-care therapy. Donors had newly diagnosed WHO grade 3 or 4 IDH1-mutant astrocytomas with loss of nuclear ATRX. The samples were drawn from NOA16, a multicentre, single-arm, open-label phase I trial in Germany that tested a mutant IDH1 peptide vaccine in humans for the first time. Visit V03 blood draws served as the baseline sample for immunogenicity testing. Genomic DNA for TCRB sequencing was extracted from EDTA blood using the DNeasy Blood and Tissue Kit.

About this clone: It has no known antigen specificity. Base qualities are not provided; no much larger clone lies one nucleotide away.

The research as a whole found: PBMC samples for TCRB deep sequencing were selected based on availability. Pseudoprogression seemed to be unrelated to changes in the top peripheral T cell clonotypes found by TCRB sequencing. The authors noted that analyses of patient blood samples could not be reproduced because of sample limitations. Across multiple MHC alleles, vaccine-induced immune responses were seen in more than 80% of patients.

The CDR3 covers 16 residues, taking in both the cysteine and the phenylalanine. The only DNA kept is the CDR3, 48 bases in frame from the first base. The germline V gene sets CDR1 to SGHVS and CDR2 to FNYEAQ. Between the V and J ends, shortened by 5 bases and 0 bases respectively, the junction contains 14 bases. The TCR sequence derives from a middle-aged man with glioma. This sequence uses TRBV7-6 and TRBJ1-3, with the D gene too uncertain to name. The specimen was PBMCs, collected from a glioma patient treated with radiotherapy, temozolomide or both. CDR3 sequence: CASSNVGRASGNTIYF. The sequence in DNA is TGTGCCAGCAGCAATGTGGGGAGGGCCTCTGGAAACACCATATATTTT.